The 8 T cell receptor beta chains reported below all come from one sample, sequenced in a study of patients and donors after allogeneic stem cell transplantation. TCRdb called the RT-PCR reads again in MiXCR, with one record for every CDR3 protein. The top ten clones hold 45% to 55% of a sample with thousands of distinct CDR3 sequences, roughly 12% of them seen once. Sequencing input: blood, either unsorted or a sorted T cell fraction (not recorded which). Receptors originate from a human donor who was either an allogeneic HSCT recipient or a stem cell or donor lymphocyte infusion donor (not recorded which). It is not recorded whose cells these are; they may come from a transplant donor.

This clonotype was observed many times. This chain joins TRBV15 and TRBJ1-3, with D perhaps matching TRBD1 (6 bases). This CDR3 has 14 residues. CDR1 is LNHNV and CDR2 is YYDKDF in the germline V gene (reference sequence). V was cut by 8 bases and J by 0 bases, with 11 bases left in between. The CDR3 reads CATGLGGSGNTIYF. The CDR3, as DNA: TGTGCCACCGGACTAGGGGGCTCTGGAAACACCATATATTTT.

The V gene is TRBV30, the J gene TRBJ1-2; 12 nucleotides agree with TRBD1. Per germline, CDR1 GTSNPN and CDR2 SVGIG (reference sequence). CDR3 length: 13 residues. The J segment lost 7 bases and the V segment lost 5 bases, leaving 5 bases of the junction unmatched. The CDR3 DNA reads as TGTGCCTGGGACACGGGACAGGGGGCTGGCTACACCTTC. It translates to CAWDTGQGAGYTF.

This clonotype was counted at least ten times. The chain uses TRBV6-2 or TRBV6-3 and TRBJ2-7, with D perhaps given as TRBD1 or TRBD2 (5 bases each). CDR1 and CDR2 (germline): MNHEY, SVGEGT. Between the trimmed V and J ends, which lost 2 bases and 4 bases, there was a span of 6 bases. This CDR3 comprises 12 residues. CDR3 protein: CASSYGTYEQYF. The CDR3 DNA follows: TGTGCCAGCAGTTACGGGACGTACGAGCAGTACTTC.

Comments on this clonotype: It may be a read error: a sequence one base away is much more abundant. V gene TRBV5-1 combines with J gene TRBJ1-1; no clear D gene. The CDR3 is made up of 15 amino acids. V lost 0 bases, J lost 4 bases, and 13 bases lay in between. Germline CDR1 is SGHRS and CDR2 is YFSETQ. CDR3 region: CASSLAAATSTEAFF. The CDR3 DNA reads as TGCGCCAGCAGCTTGGCCGCTGCTACTAGCACTGAAGCTTTCTTT.

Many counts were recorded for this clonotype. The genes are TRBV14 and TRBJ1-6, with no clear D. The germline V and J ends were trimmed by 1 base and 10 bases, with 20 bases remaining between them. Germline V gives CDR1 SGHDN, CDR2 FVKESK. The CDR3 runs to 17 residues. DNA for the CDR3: TGTGCCAGCAGCCAAGGACGCTTACTGAGGGCAGGATCACCCCTCCACTTT. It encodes CASSQGRLLRAGSPLHF.

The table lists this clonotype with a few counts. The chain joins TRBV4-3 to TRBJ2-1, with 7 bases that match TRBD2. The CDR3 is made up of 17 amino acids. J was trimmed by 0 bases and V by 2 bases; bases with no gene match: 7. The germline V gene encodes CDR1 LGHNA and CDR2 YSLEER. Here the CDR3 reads CASSQFHGGGSYNEQFF. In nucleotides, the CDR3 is TGCGCCAGCAGCCAATTCCATGGCGGGGGCTCCTACAATGAGCAGTTCTTC.

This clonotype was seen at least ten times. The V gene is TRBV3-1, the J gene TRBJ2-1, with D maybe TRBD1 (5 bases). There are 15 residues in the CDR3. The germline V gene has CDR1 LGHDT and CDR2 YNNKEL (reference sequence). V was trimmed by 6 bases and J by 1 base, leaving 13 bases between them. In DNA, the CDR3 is TGTGCCAGCAGTCCTTTGGGGCGGTCCTACAATGAGCAGTTCTTC. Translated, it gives CASSPLGRSYNEQFF.

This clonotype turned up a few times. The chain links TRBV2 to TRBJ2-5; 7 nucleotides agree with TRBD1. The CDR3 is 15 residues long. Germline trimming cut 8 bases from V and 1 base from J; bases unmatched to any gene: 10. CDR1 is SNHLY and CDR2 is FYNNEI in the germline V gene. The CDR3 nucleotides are TGTGCCAGCGGCTCGGACAGGTCTTTCCAAGAGACCCAGTACTTC. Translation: CASGSDRSFQETQYF.